This TCR beta chain is from a study of shared clonotypes between healthy human individuals. The overall study: Participating donors consisted of a couple of women and a few men aged 18 to 49. Study-level findings and limits: Genetic and exposure-history diversity was limited by the small donor number. Clonotype sharing across donors was expected to vary with sequencing depth.

Assay execution proceeded at the deep level. This table comes from immunoSEQ multiplex PCR, and its TCRdb copy is limited to in-frame clones, with some not included. The table records some 1,900,000 clones, about 95% of them present only once. Only CD45RO-negative cells positively selected for CCR7 counted as naive CD8 cells, so terminally differentiated effector memory CD45RA+ cells were excluded. To note about this clone: What it binds is unknown. This CDR3 is also generated by other DNA sequences in the sample.

CDR3 length: 15 amino acids. The V gene end was trimmed by 1 base and the J gene end by 5 bases; junction bases not matched to a gene: 4. From germline, CDR1 is MGHRA and CDR2 YSYEKL. The genes are TRBV4-1 and TRBJ2-3; TRBD2 agrees at 9 bases. Sequencing was performed on naive CD8+ T cells sorted from blood. This clonotype was obtained from a man between 18 and 29 years old in good health. CDR3: CASSQVAGAGDTQYF. For the CDR3, the DNA is TGCGCCAGCAGCCAAGTAGCGGGGGCAGGAGATACGCAGTATTTT.